This TCR beta chain was captured in a study of liver allograft versus peripheral blood T cells. The wider study: Peripheral blood of the recipients supplied T cell receptor repertoires that were compared with those in transplanted livers. Study results and caveats: Intra-allograft T cell receptor repertoires in the liver reportedly differed from peripheral blood repertoires.

In its sample, this clonotype is medium-sized (0.01 to 0.1%). What it binds is unknown. This CDR3 has 15 residues. Germline lookup yields CDR1 MDHEN and CDR2 SYDVKM. V trimming: 6 bases; J trimming: 9 bases; junction bases outside the gene matches: 11. Each CDR3 protein is one row after TCRdb ran MiXCR on the reads. The sample carries about 13,000 distinct CDR3 sequences, approximately 17% recorded once. The origin of this receptor is a human patient who had a liver transplant. Some T cells may arise from the graft donor. The J gene is TRBJ1-6, the V gene TRBV28; TRBD1 aligns across 7 bases. The CDR3 sequence is CASRPPTGKSSPLHF. The CDR3 bases are TGTGCCAGCAGGCCCCCGACAGGGAAGAGTTCACCCCTCCACTTT.